Listed below are T cell receptor beta chains from one sample, sequenced in a study of control samples from healthy donors and cancer patients. Measured with immunoSEQ multiplex PCR; TCRdb has only the in-frame clones, and not every one. Among about 100,000 clones listed, roughly 84% were seen once. The sequenced sample was blood. Every receptor here comes from a woman aged 45-60 years in good health. CDR3s leave out the opening cysteine and the closing phenylalanine or tryptophan. The order of the fields is J gene, V gene, CDR3 protein.

>TRBJ2-7|TRBV12-3/TRBV12-4
ASSLRGIYEQY
>TRBJ2-2|TRBV27
ASSFRGTGQTGELF
>TRBJ2-5|TRBV27
ASSHSGTSGASRETQY
>TRBJ2-3|TRBV9
ASRAPTRGTDTQY
>TRBJ2-3|TRBV5-1
ASGRGATGDTQY
>TRBJ1-2|TRBV6-5
ASSGSGGYDPGYT
>TRBJ1-1|TRBV7-3
ASSSQQNTEAF
>TRBJ2-3|TRBV7-2
ASTRGPTDTQY
>TRBJ2-1|TRBV9
ASSVLKGAYNEQF
>TRBJ2-2|TRBV30
AWSKQGAGELF
>TRBJ1-5|TRBV7-9
ASGRAYQPQH
>TRBJ1-3|TRBV12-1
ASSYRDRGCRNTIY
>TRBJ2-1|TRBV7-8
ASSLEGGNEQF
>TRBJ2-1|TRBV2
ASSEARASSYNEQF
>TRBJ2-5|TRBV6-2/TRBV6-3
ASSLGETQY
>TRBJ2-7|TRBV5-6
ASSSLQGIGYEQY
>TRBJ1-4|TRBV7-9
ASSSGQGAGSEKLF
>TRBJ2-5|TRBV14
ASSLRSARETQY
>TRBJ2-1|TRBV29-1
SVGESGGAGNEQF
>TRBJ1-6|TRBV5-6
ASSLDGGPNNSPLH
>TRBJ1-1|TRBV5-6
ASSLGAPGAF
>TRBJ2-1|TRBV9
ASSGLATYNEQF
>TRBJ1-6|TRBV21-1
ASSKTASALH
>TRBJ2-3|TRBV3-1/TRBV3-2
ASSRKAWSKGTDTQY
>TRBJ2-2|TRBV6-6
ASSPGTGSIYTGELF
>TRBJ2-2|TRBV6-2/TRBV6-3
ASSGDWPTGELF
>TRBJ2-5|TRBV5-1
ASSLPWTDQETQY
>TRBJ2-2|TRBV30
AWTVGGTVTGELF
>TRBJ1-2|TRBV6-6
ASGYDYGYT
>TRBJ1-5|TRBV5-6
ASSLPRAGGNQPQH
>TRBJ2-3|TRBV18
ASSPSSIETQY
>TRBJ1-2|TRBV21-1
ASQKGGDGYT
>TRBJ1-4|TRBV6-6
ASEVAGANEKLF
>TRBJ1-1|TRBV7-8
ASSPEGPQGQEAF
>TRBJ1-6|TRBV18
ASSPGGSPLH
>TRBJ2-3|TRBV9
ASSVGSGGATDTQY
>TRBJ1-2|TRBV29-1
SVETGSGYT
>TRBJ1-5|TRBV19
ASRGGEPQH
>TRBJ1-1|TRBV6-5
ASSWGWRQGAGEAF
>TRBJ1-2|TRBV4-3
ASSQVDGAKGYGYT
>TRBJ1-1|TRBV15
ATSRDYSGRRDTEAF
>TRBJ1-3|TRBV16
ASSQTSGNTIY
>TRBJ1-3|TRBV19
ASSIYSRGNTIY
>TRBJ1-3|TRBV7-2
ASSPLWGSSGNTIY
>TRBJ2-1|TRBV3-1/TRBV3-2
ASSPLDNEQF
>TRBJ2-3|TRBV7-6
ASSRDLPSTDTQY
>TRBJ2-5|TRBV6-2/TRBV6-3
ASSYFTGQETQY
>TRBJ2-1|TRBV7-3
ASKVTPEYNEQF